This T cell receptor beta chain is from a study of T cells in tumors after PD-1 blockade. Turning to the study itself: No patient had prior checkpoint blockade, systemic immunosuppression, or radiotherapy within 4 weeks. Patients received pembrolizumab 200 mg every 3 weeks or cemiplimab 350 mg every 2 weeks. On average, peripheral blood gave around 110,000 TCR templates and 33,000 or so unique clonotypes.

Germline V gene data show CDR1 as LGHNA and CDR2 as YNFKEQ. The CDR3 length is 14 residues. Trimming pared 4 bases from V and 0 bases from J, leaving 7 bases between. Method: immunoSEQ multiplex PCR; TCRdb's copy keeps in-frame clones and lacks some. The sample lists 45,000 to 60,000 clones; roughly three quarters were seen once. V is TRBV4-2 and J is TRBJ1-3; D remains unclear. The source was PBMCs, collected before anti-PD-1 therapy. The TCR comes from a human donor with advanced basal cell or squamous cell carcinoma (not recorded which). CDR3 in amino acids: CASSREFSGNTIYF. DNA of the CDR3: TGTGCCAGCAGCCGAGAATTCTCTGGAAACACCATATATTTT.